This T cell receptor (beta chain) was recorded in a study of T cell repertoires in cytomegalovirus infection. The overall study: A matching HLA type, together with CMV infection, was signaled by public TCR beta signatures.

Whole-study results and caveats: People with CMV and the relevant HLA were identified by cumulative public TCR beta family frequency. Clonotypes of TCR beta that were HLA-C-restricted and CMV-specific dominated the ex vivo response.

About this clonotype: Its specificity is unknown.

TCRdb re-derived calls from the reads in MiXCR, one entry per CDR3 protein. Of under 70,000 distinct CDR3 sequences in the sample, about a third were seen once. The V gene lost 1 base and the J gene lost 3 bases, with 7 bases spanning the gap. This CDR3 spans 13 amino acids. This chain uses TRBV12-3 or TRBV12-4 with TRBJ2-7, with D hard to call. The sequence was collected from a human donor in good health (CMV status not recorded). Some clones in this sample may be carry-over from other donors' samples. Sequencing used PBMCs, sequenced either directly or after in vitro stimulation (not recorded which). The CDR3 sequence is CASSLGFHYEQYF. CDR3 DNA: TGTGCCAGCAGTTTAGGATTCCACTACGAGCAGTACTTC.